The text below deals with one T cell receptor (beta chain). Some clones are missing from TCRdb's copy, which holds only in-frame ones; the method was immunoSEQ multiplex PCR. This sample's table reports about 190,000 clones. The data are from a study of control samples from healthy donors and cancer patients. This TCR derives from a woman aged 25 to 45 in good health. Input material: blood.

Written as DNA, the CDR3 is TGCAGCGTTCGCAATCTCAATGAAAAACTGTTTTTT. Protein: CSVRNLNEKLFF. The chain couples TRBV29-1 to TRBJ1-4; unclear D gene. The germline gives CDR1 SQVTM, CDR2 ANQGSEA. This CDR3 is built from 12 residues. With 5 bases removed from V and 5 bases from J, the gap between germline ends came to 9 bases. The complete variable domain, with remaining parts taken from reference TRBV29-1 and TRBJ1-4, reads SAVISQKPSRDICQRGTSLTIQCQVDSQVTMMFWYRQQPGQSLTLIATANQGSEATYESGFVIDKFPISRPNLTFSTLTVSNMSPEDSSIYLCSVRNLNEKLFFGSGTQLSVL.